A selection of T cell receptor beta chains follows, all from one sample in a study of response to subunit inactivated influenza vaccine. TCRdb redid the calling of the RT-PCR reads with MiXCR, one entry per CDR3 protein. The sample has some 600,000 distinct CDR3 sequences; 12% to 15% are singletons. Material: PBMCs from blood, obtained about 14 days before vaccination. The receptors stem from a man between 50 and 59 years old who received an inactivated influenza vaccine. The CDR3 runs from the conserved cysteine through the conserved F or W. D genes are given only for firm matches. For some rows the clone size is stated as once, few or many, or as a class when expanded; others skip it.

v_gene,len,j_gene,d_gene,abundance,CDR3aa,CDR3nt
TRBV7-2,14,TRBJ2-7,NA,NA,CASSLESSVHEQYF,TGTGCCAGCAGCTTAGAGAGTAGCGTCCACGAGCAGTACTTC
TRBV12-3/TRBV12-4,15,TRBJ1-5,TRBD1,few,CASSRGQVSNQPQHF,TGTGCCAGCAGCCGCGGACAGGTTAGCAATCAGCCCCAGCATTTT
TRBV29-1,14,TRBJ2-1,TRBD1,NA,CSVTGTGLDNEQFF,TGCAGCGTTACGGGGACAGGGCTCGACAATGAGCAGTTCTTC
TRBV15,15,TRBJ2-2,TRBD2,few,CATSRELAGRGELFF,TGTGCCACCAGCAGAGAGCTAGCGGGAAGGGGGGAGCTGTTTTTT
TRBV5-1,15,TRBJ1-1,TRBD1,few,CASSLRDSMNTEAFF,TGCGCCAGCAGCCTAAGGGACAGCATGAACACTGAAGCTTTCTTT
TRBV28,16,TRBJ2-2,TRBD2,NA,CASSSWGGGNTGELFF,TGTGCCAGCAGTTCTTGGGGCGGGGGAAACACCGGGGAGCTGTTTTTT
TRBV20-1,14,TRBJ2-2,TRBD2,many,CSAMLAGAPGELFF,TGCAGTGCTATGCTAGCGGGAGCTCCGGGGGAGCTGTTTTTT
TRBV19,12,TRBJ1-1,TRBD1,many,CASSGQVTEAFF,TGTGCCAGTAGCGGACAGGTTACTGAAGCTTTCTTT
TRBV5-1,13,TRBJ2-1,NA,few,CASSLRDENEQFF,TGCGCCAGCAGCTTGCGGGATGAAAATGAGCAGTTCTTC
TRBV6-2/TRBV6-3,14,TRBJ2-7,NA,few,CASSYPGGNYEQYF,TGTGCCAGCAGTTACCCAGGGGGGAACTACGAGCAGTACTTC
TRBV3-1,15,TRBJ2-6,TRBD1,few,CASSQQGQAANVLTF,TGTGCCAGCAGCCAGCAGGGACAGGCGGCCAACGTCCTGACTTTC
TRBV4-3,15,TRBJ2-5,NA,NA,CASSQDPGDGETQYF,TGCGCCAGCAGCCAAGATCCAGGGGACGGAGAGACCCAGTACTTC
TRBV15,15,TRBJ2-1,NA,few,CATTAGSQAYNEQFF,TGTGCCACCACCGCAGGTTCTCAGGCCTACAATGAGCAGTTCTTC
TRBV2,16,TRBJ2-1,NA,NA,CASSEALSGIWNEQFF,TGTGCCAGCAGTGAAGCGCTTTCCGGGATATGGAATGAGCAGTTCTTC
TRBV11-2,16,TRBJ2-5,TRBD2,few,CASSRGAGGLQETQYF,TGTGCCAGCAGCCGAGGAGCGGGAGGGCTGCAAGAGACCCAGTACTTC
TRBV4-3,17,TRBJ2-3,TRBD1,few,CASSHDPPGQGSDTQYF,TGCGCCAGCAGCCACGACCCTCCGGGACAGGGTTCAGATACGCAGTATTTT
TRBV7-3,13,TRBJ2-1,NA,few,CASSPDFYNEQFF,TGTGCCAGCAGCCCAGACTTTTACAATGAGCAGTTCTTC
TRBV29-1,13,TRBJ1-2,NA,NA,CSVVEVAGEGYTF,TGCAGCGTTGTTGAGGTGGCGGGAGAGGGCTACACCTTC
TRBV5-1,14,TRBJ2-7,TRBD1,few,CASSFGQGNYEQYF,TGCGCCAGCAGCTTCGGACAGGGGAACTACGAGCAGTACTTC
TRBV20-1,12,TRBJ2-1,NA,few,CSATKTPAEQFF,TGCAGTGCTACCAAGACACCGGCAGAGCAGTTCTTC
TRBV4-3,16,TRBJ1-1,TRBD1,many,CASSQDIGTGNTEAFF,TGCGCCAGCAGCCAAGATATCGGGACAGGGAACACTGAAGCTTTCTTT
TRBV7-9,16,TRBJ2-1,TRBD2,NA,CASSLSGGRHYNEQFF,TGTGCCAGCAGCTTAAGCGGGGGCCGTCATTACAATGAGCAGTTCTTC
TRBV12-3/TRBV12-4,17,TRBJ2-1,TRBD1,NA,CASSLEIGTGDYNEQFF,TGTGCCAGCAGTTTAGAGATCGGGACAGGGGACTACAATGAGCAGTTCTTC
TRBV7-2,15,TRBJ2-7,TRBD2,NA,CASSLGLAGRYEQYF,TGTGCCAGCAGCTTGGGACTAGCGGGACGCTACGAGCAGTACTTC
TRBV5-1,16,TRBJ2-7,TRBD2,many,CASSLEPSGGPYEQYF,TGCGCCAGCAGCTTGGAACCTAGCGGGGGACCCTACGAGCAGTACTTC
TRBV12-3/TRBV12-4,15,TRBJ1-2,NA,few,CASTQRWTSNYGYTF,TGTGCCAGCACCCAGAGGTGGACATCTAACTATGGCTACACCTTC
TRBV29-1,13,TRBJ1-1,NA,few,CSVNPYRNTEAFF,TGCAGCGTCAACCCTTACAGGAACACTGAAGCTTTCTTT
TRBV4-2,17,TRBJ2-5,TRBD2,many,CASSQESSGALMETQYF,TGTGCCAGCAGCCAAGAGTCTAGCGGGGCACTGATGGAGACCCAGTACTTC
TRBV4-3,16,TRBJ2-2,TRBD2,many,CASSQTLAENTGELFF,TGCGCCAGCAGCCAAACCCTAGCGGAGAACACCGGGGAGCTGTTTTTT
TRBV5-1,13,TRBJ2-1,TRBD2,NA,CASSFARGDEQFF,TGCGCCAGCAGCTTTGCCCGGGGGGATGAGCAGTTCTTC
TRBV5-1,16,TRBJ2-1,TRBD1,NA,CASSSTGTGAYNEQFF,TGCGCCAGCAGCTCGACCGGGACAGGGGCCTACAATGAGCAGTTCTTC
TRBV7-7,14,TRBJ2-2,NA,NA,CASTSGIDTGELFF,TGTGCCAGCACCTCCGGAATTGACACCGGGGAGCTGTTTTTT
TRBV11-2,18,TRBJ2-2,NA,few,CASSLDTWRDEKTGELFF,TGTGCCAGCAGCTTAGATACGTGGCGGGACGAGAAGACCGGGGAGCTGTTTTTT
TRBV5-1,15,TRBJ1-1,TRBD1,NA,CASSSQGQGNNEAFF,TGCGCCAGCAGCTCCCAAGGACAGGGGAACAATGAAGCTTTCTTT
TRBV7-6,13,TRBJ1-1,NA,many,CASSLLVNTEAFF,TGTGCCAGCAGCTTACTGGTGAACACTGAAGCTTTCTTT
TRBV4-3,14,TRBJ2-1,NA,few,CASSQDRNGVEQFF,TGCGCCAGCAGCCAAGATCGTAACGGGGTTGAGCAGTTCTTC
TRBV28,12,TRBJ1-5,NA,few,CASSLPLKPQHF,TGTGCCAGCAGTTTACCCCTCAAGCCCCAGCATTTT
TRBV7-8,14,TRBJ2-1,TRBD1,few,CASSVGQGYNEQFF,TGTGCCAGCAGCGTGGGACAGGGATACAATGAGCAGTTCTTC
TRBV4-1,14,TRBJ2-2,NA,NA,CASRRTGTSGELFF,TGCGCCAGCCGGAGAACAGGGACGTCCGGGGAGCTGTTTTTT
TRBV7-9,15,TRBJ1-2,NA,NA,CASSLGGAFGYGYTF,TGTGCCTCTTCCCTTGGGGGCGCCTTTGGCTATGGCTACACCTTC
TRBV12-2,15,TRBJ1-6,NA,few,CASRFSVLGDSPLHF,TGTGCAAGTCGCTTCTCCGTCTTAGGGGATTCACCCCTCCACTTT
TRBV11-2,14,TRBJ1-2,NA,NA,CASSFVGSSYGYTF,TGTGCCAGCAGCTTTGTAGGTTCTTCTTATGGCTACACCTTC
TRBV4-3,14,TRBJ2-7,NA,NA,CASSLEPGAYEQYF,TGCGCCAGCAGCCTTGAACCAGGGGCCTACGAGCAGTACTTC